Presented here are 12 T cell receptor delta chains from one specimen sequenced in a study of Vδ1+ human thymocytes. Extracted RNA was reverse transcribed into cDNA. Pooled V-gene forward primers with one constant-region reverse primer generated the CDR3 amplicons by multiplex PCR. TCRdb re-called the multiplex PCR reads via CATT. The sample includes some 25,000 delta-chain clones, 7.4% of them seen just once. These receptors are not linked to any known antigen. Study-wide results and limits: Highly polyclonal TRG and TRD repertoires with Gaussian CDR3 length distributions appeared in thymus.

The sequenced sample was Vdelta1+ gamma-delta thymocytes from the thymus. As for subset: FACS-sorted CD3+ TCRalphabeta- TCRVdelta1+ TCRVdelta2- thymocytes. The source of these receptors is a girl in the first two years of life who had congenital heart surgery.

The gene calls are TRDV1 and TRDJ1; TRDD3 matches at 13 bases. TCRdb gives no J gene; it was assigned here by matching the DNA to germline. J lost 0 bases, V lost 0 bases, and 16 bases had no gene match. Germline lookup yields CDR1 TSWWSYY and CDR2 QGS. The CDR3 is made up of 22 amino acids. CDR3 sequence: CALGELSLLHWGIRGYTDKLIF. The CDR3 nucleotides read TGTGCTCTTGGGGAACTAAGCCTACTGCACTGGGGGATACGGGGGTACACCGATAAACTCATCTTT.

The table lists this clone with a few counts. The chain has TRDV1 and TRDJ1; the match to TRDD3 covers 8 bases. The germline V gene encodes CDR1 TSWWSYY and CDR2 QGS. This CDR3 spans 22 amino acids. Trimming took 3 bases from V and 0 from J; bases not matched to a gene: 24. The CDR3 loop is CALGDFPPSTPPLGGNTDKLIF. In nucleotides, the CDR3 is TGTGCTCTTGGGGATTTCCCGCCCTCCACACCTCCACTGGGGGGTAACACCGATAAACTCATCTTT.

V usage is TRDV1 and J usage is TRDJ2; D call uncertain. The germline V gene has CDR1 TSWWSYY and CDR2 QGS. Trimming pared 4 bases from V and 4 bases from J, leaving 13 bases between. The CDR3 is 15 amino acids. CDR3 region: CALGAPRRGTAQLFF. DNA for the CDR3: TGTGCTCTTGGGGCCCCAAGAAGGGGGACAGCACAACTCTTCTTT.

This clone was picked up a small number of times. This chain connects TRDV1 to TRDJ1; D gene unclear. The CDR3 consists of 18 residues. V was shortened by 2 bases and J by 0 bases, with 19 bases between the two germline ends. CDR1 and CDR2 (germline): TSWWSYY, QGS. CDR3 sequence: CALGEVGPWAPYTDKLIF. In nucleotides, the CDR3 is TGTGCTCTTGGGGAAGTAGGGCCTTGGGCCCCGTACACCGATAAACTCATCTTT.

There are a few counts of this clone. This chain connects TRDV1 to TRDJ1; 9 positions match TRDD2. Germline values: CDR1 TSWWSYY, CDR2 QGS. The V gene end was trimmed by 0 bases and the J gene end by 2 bases; junction bases not matched to a gene: 31. The CDR3 is 25 residues long. The CDR3 reads CALGELSTTPSYRGKGDHRTDKLIF. CDR3 coding DNA: TGTGCTCTTGGGGAACTCTCAACGACCCCTTCCTACCGGGGGAAGGGGGACCACCGGACCGATAAACTCATCTTT.

V and J are TRDV1 and TRDJ1; 9 bases agree with TRDD3. V lost 4 bases, J lost 1 base, and 25 bases stayed unmatched. The germline gives CDR1 TSWWSYY, CDR2 QGS. This CDR3 is 22 amino acids long. The CDR3 is CALGGLKPPEMLGGYLTDKLIF. CDR3 nucleotides: TGTGCTCTTGGGGGCCTCAAGCCCCCCGAAATGCTTGGGGGATATCTCACCGATAAACTCATCTTT.

This clone was seen more than once but under ten times. The genes are TRDV1 and TRDJ1; D gene uncertain. The CDR3 sequence is 19 residues long. V lost 2 bases, J lost 0 bases, and 22 bases lay in between. Germline V CDR1 and CDR2: TSWWSYY, QGS. The CDR3 loop reads CALGENIPPLRPYTDKLIF. The CDR3 bases are TGTGCTCTTGGGGAAAATATACCCCCGCTTAGACCTTACACCGATAAACTCATCTTT.

This chain links TRDV1 with TRDJ1, with D unresolved. The germline V gene has CDR1 TSWWSYY and CDR2 QGS. The germline V and J ends were trimmed by 2 bases and 0 bases, with 19 bases remaining between them. This CDR3 spans 18 amino acids. CDR3 in amino acids: CALGESLPPTLDTDKLIF. The CDR3 DNA follows: TGTGCTCTTGGGGAATCGCTCCCGCCAACACTCGACACCGATAAACTCATCTTT.

The chain joins TRDV1 to TRDJ1, with 8 positions matching TRDD3. Germline CDR1 reads TSWWSYY; CDR2 reads QGS. CDR3 length: 23 amino acids. Losses at the gene ends were 4 bases for V and 1 base for J; bases not matched to a gene: 29. The CDR3 DNA is TGTGCTCTTGGGGCGAGTTGGGGTCTTCCCCATGGGGATACTAAAAGGGGCACCGATAAACTCATCTTT. It encodes CALGASWGLPHGDTKRGTDKLIF.

V usage is TRDV1 and J usage is TRDJ1; possibly TRDD3 for D (6 bases). TCRdb carries no J gene annotation; the J gene was assigned here by matching the DNA with germline. Germline CDR1 TSWWSYY, CDR2 QGS. This CDR3 is built from 15 residues. With 1 base removed from V and 2 bases from J, the gap between germline ends came to 11 bases. The CDR3 coding sequence is TGTGCTCTTGGGGAACAAAGGGGGGAGACCGATAAACTCATCTTT. It specifies CALGEQRGETDKLIF.

This clone was seen a handful of times. The chain carries TRDV1 and TRDJ1, with D perhaps matching TRDD2 or TRDD3 (5 bases each). Germline CDR1 TSWWSYY, CDR2 QGS. V gave up 1 base and J gave up 1 base, with 28 bases separating them. There are 21 residues in the CDR3. Written as DNA, the CDR3 is TGTGCTCTTGGGGAACCCTTTGGGGTCCTAAGCCCGACTGTAGCCACCGATAAACTCATCTTT. Protein: CALGEPFGVLSPTVATDKLIF.

The V and J genes are TRDV1 and TRDJ1; 8 nucleotides agree with TRDD3. The CDR3 is made up of 18 amino acids. J was trimmed by 0 bases and V by 3 bases; bases with no gene match: 12. The germline gives CDR1 TSWWSYY, CDR2 QGS. CDR3 residues: CALGDSLSWGTYTDKLIF. CDR3 coding DNA: TGTGCTCTTGGGGATTCTCTCAGCTGGGGGACGTACACCGATAAACTCATCTTT.